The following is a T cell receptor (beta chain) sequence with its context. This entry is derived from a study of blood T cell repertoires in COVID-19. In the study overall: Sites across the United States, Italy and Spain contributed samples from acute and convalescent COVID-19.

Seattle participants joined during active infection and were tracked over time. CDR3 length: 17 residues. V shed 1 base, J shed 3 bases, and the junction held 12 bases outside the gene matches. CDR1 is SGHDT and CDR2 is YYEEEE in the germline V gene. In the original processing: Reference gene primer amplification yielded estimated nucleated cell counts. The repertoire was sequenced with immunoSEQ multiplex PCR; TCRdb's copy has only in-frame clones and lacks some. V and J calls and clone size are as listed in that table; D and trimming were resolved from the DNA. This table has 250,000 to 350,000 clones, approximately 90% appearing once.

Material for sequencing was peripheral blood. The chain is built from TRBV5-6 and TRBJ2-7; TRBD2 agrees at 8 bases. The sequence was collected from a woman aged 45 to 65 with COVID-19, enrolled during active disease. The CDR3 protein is CASSLRYVAGPLYEQYF. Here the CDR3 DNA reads TGTGCCAGCAGCTTGAGGTACGTAGCGGGGCCTCTCTACGAGCAGTACTTC.